The 22 T cell receptor beta chains presented below share a single source sample, sequenced in a study of graft-versus-host responses after intestinal transplantation. TCRdb's copy holds only in-frame clones and misses some; the assay was immunoSEQ multiplex PCR. This table has nearly 110,000 clones, roughly 87% appearing once. No antigen has been assigned to these receptors. Sequenced material: unstimulated CD4+ T cells sorted from spleen or lymph node cells, taken before transplant. These receptor sequences come from a human donor who was the organ donor for an intestinal transplant.

This clone was observed once. This rearrangement joins TRBV6-5 to TRBJ2-7; D not resolved. V dropped 0 bases and J dropped 5 bases, with 8 bases sitting between them. Germline V gives CDR1 MNHEY, CDR2 SVGAGI. This CDR3 region has 13 residues. The CDR3 sequence is CASSYSKYHEQYF. The CDR3 coding sequence is TGTGCCAGCAGTTACTCGAAGTATCACGAGCAGTACTTC.

J is TRBJ2-3 and V is TRBV5-1; D remains unclear. CDR3 length: 14 amino acids. Trimming pared 0 bases from V and 4 bases from J, leaving 9 bases between. Germline V CDR1 and CDR2: SGHRS, YFSETQ. CDR3 residues: CASSLGFESDTQYF. The CDR3, as DNA: TGCGCCAGCAGCTTGGGGTTTGAGTCAGATACGCAGTATTTT. The whole variable domain, filled in from reference TRBV5-1 and TRBJ2-3, reads KAGVTQTPRYLIKTRGQQVTLSCSPISGHRSVSWYQQTPGQGLQFLFEYFSETQRNKGNFPGRFSGRQFSNSRSEMNVSTLELGDSALYLCASSLGFESDTQYFGPGTRLTVL.

This rearrangement joins TRBV27 to TRBJ1-2; perhaps TRBD1 as D (6 bases). This CDR3 comprises 15 residues. V lost 2 bases to trimming and J lost 0 bases, with 10 bases between them. Germline V gene data show CDR1 as MNHEY and CDR2 as SMNVEV (reference sequence). The DNA for the CDR3 is TGTGCCAGCAGTTTAGGGACACCAGCTAACTATGGCTACACCTTC. Amino acids: CASSLGTPANYGYTF.

CDR3 sequence: CASSGEQGRADTQYF. CDR3 in DNA: TGTGCCAGCAGTGGGGAACAGGGGAGGGCAGATACGCAGTATTTT. The chain has TRBV2 and TRBJ2-3, with D perhaps matching TRBD1 or TRBD2 (7 bases each). V shed 4 bases and J shed 4 bases, with 15 bases lying between them. The CDR3 extends over 15 amino acids. Germline values: CDR1 SNHLY, CDR2 FYNNEI.

The V call is TRBV7-2, the J call TRBJ2-7; D is perhaps TRBD1 (5 bases). The CDR3 is 15 residues long. Trimming took off 3 bases at V and 2 bases at J, with 14 bases between the two ends. The germline V gene encodes CDR1 SGHTA and CDR2 FQGNSA. CDR3 DNA: TGTGCCAGCAGCTTTGACAGAAGGACCACCTACGAGCAGTACTTC. It yields the protein CASSFDRRTTYEQYF.

This sequence joins TRBV6-6 and TRBJ2-7; the D is unclear. The ends were cut back, 4 bases at V and 3 bases at J, with 10 bases in the middle. The V gene's germline CDR1 is MNHNY and CDR2 SVGAGI (reference sequence). This CDR3 region has 13 residues. The CDR3 DNA follows: TGTGCCAGCAGTTTAGAGACCCGCTACGAGCAGTACTTC. The encoded protein is CASSLETRYEQYF.

The chain is built from TRBV5-1 and TRBJ1-2; 12 nucleotides line up with TRBD1. The CDR3 contains 13 residues. CDR1 and CDR2 from the germline V gene are SGHRS and YFSETQ. J lost 9 bases, V lost 5 bases, and 5 bases had no gene match. The CDR3 nucleotides read TGCGCCAGCAGTTCGGGACAGGGGGCGAGCTACACCTTC. Its protein product is CASSSGQGASYTF.

The chain recombines TRBV7-9 with TRBJ2-7; D is tentatively TRBD1 or TRBD2 (5 bases each). V shed 5 bases and J shed 5 bases, with 10 bases lying between them. Germline V gene lookup returns CDR1 SEHNR and CDR2 FQNEAQ (reference sequence). CDR3 length: 12 residues. In nucleotides, the CDR3 is TGTGCCAGCAGCCCAGGGAGCGACGAGCAGTACTTC. Protein: CASSPGSDEQYF. The full variable domain, completed using reference TRBV7-9 and TRBJ2-7, is DTGVSQNPRHKITKRGQNVTFRCDPISEHNRLYWYRQTLGQGPEFLTYFQNEAQLEKSRLLSDRFSAERPKGSFSTLEIQRTEQGDSAMYLCASSPGSDEQYFGPGTRLTVT.

This chain joins TRBV2 and TRBJ2-3; D gene uncertain. The CDR3 spans 12 residues. V was trimmed by 7 bases and J by 2 bases, leaving 7 bases between them. CDR1 is SNHLY and CDR2 is FYNNEI in the germline V gene. CDR3 residues: CASKLTTDTQYF. The CDR3 nucleotides are TGTGCCAGCAAACTAACCACAGATACGCAGTATTTT.

This rearrangement joins TRBV6-1 to TRBJ2-3; D is undetermined. Germline CDR1 and CDR2: MNHNS and SASEGT. Deletions cut 8 bases from V and 2 bases from J, with 8 bases between. There are 12 residues in the CDR3. The DNA for the CDR3 is TGTGCCAGCCTGGGGATCACAGATACGCAGTATTTT. The encoded protein is CASLGITDTQYF.

The chain couples TRBV5-1 to TRBJ1-3; 7 positions match TRBD1. From germline, CDR1 is SGHRS and CDR2 YFSETQ. The CDR3 length is 15 residues. V lost 5 bases to trimming and J lost 0 bases; unmatched junction nucleotides: 5. In DNA, the CDR3 is TGCGCCAGCAGGTGGGACAGCAGCTCTGGAAACACCATATATTTT. Its protein product is CASRWDSSSGNTIYF. The full variable domain, its missing parts supplied by reference TRBV5-1 and TRBJ1-3, is KAGVTQTPRYLIKTRGQQVTLSCSPISGHRSVSWYQQTPGQGLQFLFEYFSETQRNKGNFPGRFSGRQFSNSRSEMNVSTLELGDSALYLCASRWDSSSGNTIYFGEGSWLTVV.

The CDR3 spells CASSYGQGAYEQYF. The CDR3 DNA sequence: TGTGCCAGCTCATACGGACAGGGGGCCTACGAGCAGTACTTC. The V and J genes are TRBV18 and TRBJ2-7; 10 bases match TRBD1. Per the germline V gene, CDR1 is KGHSH and CDR2 is LQKENI. The V gene end was trimmed by 5 bases and the J gene end by 2 bases; junction bases not matched to a gene: 3. The CDR3 runs to 14 residues.

This chain connects TRBV5-5 to TRBJ2-7, with 7 bases fitting TRBD1. The CDR3 is 12 amino acids. Germline values: CDR1 SGHKS, CDR2 YYEKEE (reference sequence). Trimming took 4 bases from V and 4 from J; bases not matched to a gene: 2. The CDR3 loop is CASSHRGYEQYF. DNA of the CDR3: TGTGCCAGCAGCCACAGGGGTTACGAGCAGTACTTC.

The gene calls are TRBV11-1 and TRBJ2-4; tentative D call: TRBD1 (6 bases). Trimming took off 5 bases at V and 3 bases at J, with 17 bases between the two ends. CDR3 length equals 16 residues. Germline CDR1 SGHAT, CDR2 FQDESV (reference sequence). The CDR3 DNA sequence: TGTGCCAGCAGCCCAGGGGATGTACTAGTCAAAAACATTCAGTACTTC. This gives the protein CASSPGDVLVKNIQYF.

This clone is a singleton in its sample. This chain joins TRBV18 and TRBJ2-7, with D perhaps matching TRBD2 (7 bases). The ends were cut back, 6 bases at V and 1 base at J, with 19 bases in the middle. The germline CDR1 and CDR2 sequences are KGHSH and LQKENI. This CDR3 spans 16 amino acids. The CDR3 region is CASSQLGRGASYEQYF. The CDR3 nucleotides read TGTGCCAGCTCCCAACTAGGACGGGGGGCTTCCTACGAGCAGTACTTC. The full variable domain, completed using reference TRBV18 and TRBJ2-7, is NAGVMQNPRHLVRRRGQEARLRCSPMKGHSHVYWYRQLPEEGLKFMVYLQKENIIDESGMPKERFSAEFPKEGPSILRIQQVVRGDSAAYFCASSQLGRGASYEQYFGPGTRLTVT.

This clone has only a few counts. This chain uses TRBV5-4 with TRBJ1-4; 10 nucleotides agree with TRBD1. V trimming: 0 bases; J trimming: 7 bases; junction bases outside the gene matches: 0. Germline assignment: CDR1 SGHNT and CDR2 YYREEE (reference sequence). CDR3 size: 14 residues. DNA for the CDR3: TGTGCCAGCAGCTTGGGACAGGGGGCTGAAAAACTGTTTTTT. This codes for CASSLGQGAEKLFF.

The rearrangement uses TRBV6-1 and TRBJ2-7; TRBD1 might be the D (6 bases). Trimming took 3 bases from V and 4 from J, leaving 22 bases between them. The CDR3 totals 17 residues. Germline V CDR1 and CDR2: MNHNS, SASEGT. CDR3 nucleotides: TGTGCCAGCAGTGAGTTCGGTGGACAGACGCGGCCGTACGAGCAGTACTTC. Amino acids: CASSEFGGQTRPYEQYF.

The chain is built from TRBV19 and TRBJ2-1, with unresolved D. The CDR3 is 15 amino acids. Germline V lookup: CDR1 LNHDA, CDR2 SQIVND (reference sequence). Trimming left V 2 bases short and J 6 bases short, with 14 bases between. Here the CDR3 DNA reads TGTGCCAGTAGTATACGGAGCAAAGAGCGCAATGAGCAGTTCTTC. Translation: CASSIRSKERNEQFF. The variable domain in full, with the rest retrieved from reference TRBV19 and TRBJ2-1, is DGGITQSPKYLFRKEGQNVTLSCEQNLNHDAMYWYRQDPGQGLRLIYYSQIVNDFQKGDIAEGYSVSREKKESFPLTVTSAQKNPTAFYLCASSIRSKERNEQFFGPGTRLTVL.

The CDR3 loop is CAIGAGRPTDTQYF. CDR3 DNA: TGTGCCATCGGGGCGGGAAGACCCACAGATACGCAGTATTTT. The chain couples TRBV10-3 to TRBJ2-3, with a weak D call TRBD2 (6 bases). The CDR3 runs 14 residues. Trimming removed 8 bases at V and 2 bases at J, with 14 bases between. CDR1 is ENHRY and CDR2 is SYGVKD in the germline V gene.

This chain uses TRBV13 with TRBJ2-3; unclear D gene. The CDR3 sequence is 13 residues long. Per the germline V gene, CDR1 is PRHDT and CDR2 is FYEKMQ (reference sequence). The germline V and J ends were trimmed by 11 bases and 0 bases, with 12 bases remaining between them. The CDR3 coding sequence is TGTGCCTGCCAAATACCTAGCACAGATACGCAGTATTTT. Amino acids: CACQIPSTDTQYF.

The chain carries TRBV5-6 and TRBJ1-5, with TRBD1 matching 8 bases. The J segment lost 2 bases and the V segment lost 2 bases, leaving 3 bases of the junction unmatched. The CDR3 sequence is 15 residues long. Germline CDR1 reads SGHDT; CDR2 reads YYEEEE. The CDR3 DNA reads as TGTGCCAGCAGCTTCGGACAGGGACGCAATCAGCCCCAGCATTTT. This codes for CASSFGQGRNQPQHF. Based on the CDR3 plus reference TRBV5-6 and TRBJ1-5, the full variable domain is DAGVTQSPTHLIKTRGQQVTLRCSPKSGHDTVSWYQQALGQGPQFIFQYYEEEERQRGNFPDRFSGHQFPNYSSELNVNALLLGDSALYLCASSFGQGRNQPQHFGDGTRLSIL.

V usage is TRBV10-2 and J usage is TRBJ2-7, with 8 bases lining up with TRBD1. J lost 3 bases, V lost 2 bases, and 3 bases had no gene match. Germline V CDR1 and CDR2: WSHSY, SAAADI. The CDR3 runs to 14 residues. CDR3 in amino acids: CASSEEGQVYEQYF. DNA for the CDR3: TGCGCCAGCAGTGAGGAGGGACAGGTCTACGAGCAGTACTTC.